A single T cell receptor beta chain is shown here with its context. This clonotype was counted a few times. No cognate antigen has been identified for it. Within one base of it there is no much larger clone, and no base qualities were kept. After removal of 1 base from V and 2 bases from J, the junction retains 8 bases not matched to a gene. The CDR3, from cysteine to phenylalanine, totals 18 residues. The only DNA kept is the CDR3, 54 bases in frame from the first base. In the germline V gene, CDR1 corresponds to LGHNA and CDR2 to YNFKEQ. The library relied on RACE. The listed sequencing device is NextSeq 500. Library preparation attached unique molecular identifiers to individual cDNA molecules for quantitative, reproducible TCR counting. Each blood RNA sample was used to sequence both TCR alpha and TCR beta chains. From the authors' description of their analysis: A median of roughly 98,000 TCRs per sample was observed, with a range of roughly 23,224 to 750,000. The Decombinator software suite was used to annotate the V, J and CDR3 of the TCR reads. Every sample was subsampled to the same number of TCRs (28,000) for the PS versus PT1 abundance plots. TCRs were defined as expanded if absent before sensitization and observed at least eight times at the 2-week time point. The raw public data were reprocessed by TCRdb itself: fastp quality trimming at Q25, MiXCR clonotype calling, in-frame beta chains only. Merged by CDR3 protein, the rows form single entries marked with the most common genes and DNA. For this entry, the V and J calls and clone size follow TCRdb and not the study's own pipeline. In this sample the table shows roughly 380,000 distinct CDR3 sequences, roughly 6.3% of which occur a single time. The top ten hold around 5.6% of the sample.

The data were obtained in a study of human T cells and chemical hapten exposure (dated by TCRdb to the early 2020s). With respect to the entire study: For sensitization, 2% DPC in acetone was applied to a roughly 2 cm by roughly 2 cm area of upper inner arm skin. Throughout the study period of around 25 weeks, patients also received therapeutic DPC doses to the scalp every week. Patch tests used Finn chambers with 0.01% DPC on the upper back, scored after 6 days by International Contact Dermatitis Research Group standards. The mostly female patient cohort included alopecia areata with under or over 50% scalp involvement, alopecia totalis and alopecia universalis. The libraries were sequenced as a pool, and the TCR yield per sample differed mostly because of small variations in library volumes within the pool. The study tracked peripheral blood TCR repertoire changes in vivo during primary and secondary sensitization to the hapten diphenylcyclopropenone (DPC) in alopecia patients. Blood was sampled from patients pre-sensitization (week 0) and at 2, 6 and about 24 weeks after DPC sensitization. About 27 alopecia patients gave blood for TCR sequencing at one to four time points (pre-sensitization, 2, 6 and 24 weeks).

This sample's time point label indicates: patch test 2, 6 weeks after DPC sensitization. Interpreted using the paper, the treatment or condition label stands for: therapeutic diphenylcyclopropenone sensitization with weekly scalp DPC. At each patch-test visit, blood was drawn before the patch test was applied. Patients were considered eligible if aged 18 to 70, diagnosed with alopecia and deemed suitable for DPC therapy, and patients were excluded if pregnant. Unfractionated whole blood was collected in Tempus Blood RNA tubes, and total RNA was extracted from that blood. The full study reports these points: Because every patient had alopecia, a presumed autoimmune disease, the patients' immune response might differ from that of healthy individuals. Compared with pre-sensitization or healthy control sets, expanded TCRs formed significantly more large CDR3 similarity clusters, which is consistent with antigen-driven responses. Patch test score correlated positively with the number of PT1 expanded TCRs, reaching significance at thresholds 8, 16 and 32 but not at 4. Repeated subsampling changed both the strength of the expansion versus patch-test correlation and the threshold at which that correlation became significant. The number of TCRs above 1 in 1000 frequency did not change with DPC sensitization; there was no evidence of global repertoire structure alterations.

The TCR was taken from a woman aged 18-35 years with alopecia areata. Some clones in this sample may be carry-over from other donors' samples. Recombination linked TRBV4-2 to TRBJ2-3; 11 nucleotides in the junction match TRBD2. Material: whole blood, obtained in connection with sensitization to the hapten diphenylcyclopropenone (DPC). The nucleotides are TGTGCCAGCAGCCAAGGTCTGTTAGCGGGAGGGTTCACAGATACGCAGTATTTT. The translation is CASSQGLLAGGFTDTQYF.